Here is one TCR beta chain with its context. The antigen is undetermined. There are 14 residues in the CDR3. The V gene lost 4 bases and the J gene lost 0 bases, with 7 bases spanning the gap. Per the germline V gene, CDR1 is SGDLS and CDR2 is YYNGEE. Sequenced by immunoSEQ multiplex PCR; TCRdb stores in-frame clones only, minus some. The sample contains roughly 700,000 clones, around 72% of which appear only once. The sample belongs to a study of shared clonotypes between healthy human individuals. Study outcomes and limitations: In this cohort, only blood was sampled, and tissue repertoires likely differ.

This chain joins TRBV9 and TRBJ2-2; D is undetermined. Sequencing used memory CD4+ T cells sorted from blood. Described subset: CD45RA-negative fraction. The sequence came from a woman between 25 and 40 years old in good health. The CDR3 loop is CASSFSSNTGELFF. Written as DNA, the CDR3 is TGTGCCAGCAGCTTTAGCTCGAACACCGGGGAGCTGTTTTTT.